This TCR beta chain was identified in a study of early T cells in non-severe SARS-CoV-2 infection. Study background: The chains were unpaired, and the sequenced material was bulk RNA from unsorted whole blood. Study-wide points: Clonotype matching in VDJdb favored anti-spike CD8 responses and did not capture private and CD4 specificities.

Points on this clonotype: Its specificity is not known.

Researchers attached unique molecular identifiers to individual cDNA molecules. TCRdb independently ran MiXCR on the 5' RACE reads; one entry per CDR3 protein. The sample holds tens of thousands of distinct CDR3 sequences, around 9.3% seen once. Sequenced material: whole blood. The TCR was taken from an adult who was a healthcare worker with PCR-confirmed SARS-CoV-2 infection or an uninfected control (not recorded which).

CDR3 in amino acids: CASSSALAGGWYEQFF. The CDR3 bases are TGTGCCAGCAGCTCAGCGCTAGCGGGGGGGTGGTATGAGCAGTTCTTC. This chain connects TRBV7-9 to TRBJ2-1, with 12 bases matching TRBD2. The CDR3 covers 16 residues. CDR1 and CDR2 from the germline V gene are SEHNR and FQNEAQ (reference sequence). The V segment lost 4 bases and the J segment 8 bases; nucleotides outside the gene matches: 9.